These 19 T cell receptor beta chains were sequenced from one sample in a study of response to subunit inactivated influenza vaccine. One entry per CDR3 protein, called by TCRdb with MiXCR from the RT-PCR reads. The sample shows hundreds of thousands of distinct CDR3 sequences, 10% to 15% of them seen only once. Sequenced here: PBMCs from blood, sampled on the day of vaccination. The receptors derive from a man aged 45 to 65 who received an inactivated influenza vaccine.

This chain connects TRBV29-1 to TRBJ2-3, with a weak D call TRBD2 (5 bases). This CDR3 contains 12 residues. Trimming shortened V by 7 bases and J by 2 bases, and 10 bases separated the two germline ends. Germline CDR1 and CDR2: SQVTM and ANQGSEA. The CDR3 DNA is TGCAGCGGCCGGGATACCACAGATACGCAGTATTTT. As protein: CSGRDTTDTQYF.

This sequence joins TRBV27 and TRBJ2-7; D call uncertain. CDR3 size: 15 residues. Trimming cost V 5 bases and J 2 bases, with 16 bases left between them. Germline V gene lookup returns CDR1 MNHEY and CDR2 SMNVEV (reference sequence). The CDR3 reads CASSPDFDWAYEQYF. The CDR3 region has the DNA TGTGCCAGCAGTCCCGACTTTGATTGGGCCTACGAGCAGTACTTC.

Concerning this clonotype itself: One base away lies a much larger clone, so this may be a sequencing read error. The rearrangement uses TRBV29-1 and TRBJ1-1, with D perhaps TRBD1 (5 bases). This CDR3 region has 13 residues. Germline V gene sequence: CDR1 SQVTM, CDR2 ANQGSEA. This chain's CDR3 is CSVQGVMKTEAFF. The CDR3 bases are TGCAGCGTTCAGGGTGTGATGAAGACTGAAGCTTTCTTT.

The table lists this clonotype with a few counts. This CDR3 reads CASTQQVNTGELFF. DNA of the CDR3: TGTGCCAGCACCCAGCAGGTGAACACCGGGGAGCTGTTTTTT. The V and J genes are TRBV12-3 or TRBV12-4 and TRBJ2-2, with D unclear. The CDR3 is 14 residues long. V lost 7 bases, J lost 1 base, and 10 bases lay in between.

This clonotype was recorded at least ten times. The chain links TRBV25-1 to TRBJ2-3; TRBD2 matches at 16 bases. Germline values: CDR1 MGHDK, CDR2 SYGVNS. The CDR3 extends over 17 amino acids. With V trimmed by 3 bases and J by 3 bases, 3 bases remained unmatched. The CDR3: CASSEGLAGGRTDTQYF. DNA for the CDR3: TGTGCCAGCAGTGAGGGACTAGCGGGGGGGAGGACAGATACGCAGTATTTT. The variable domain in full, with the rest retrieved from reference TRBV25-1 and TRBJ2-3, is EADIYQTPRYLVIGTGKKITLECSQTMGHDKMYWYQQDPGMELHLIHYSYGVNSTEKGDLSSESTVSRIRTEHFPLTLESARPSHTSQYLCASSEGLAGGRTDTQYFGPGTRLTVL.

This clonotype was detected a few times. The chain uses TRBV19 and TRBJ2-7; TRBD2 is a possible D gene (5 bases). V was shortened by 6 bases and J by 0 bases, with 15 bases between the two germline ends. The CDR3 length is 15 residues. The germline V gene encodes CDR1 LNHDA and CDR2 SQIVND (reference sequence). CDR3 sequence (DNA): TGTGCCAGTAGGAGGGCGTTATCCTCCTCCTACGAGCAGTACTTC. Amino acid sequence: CASRRALSSSYEQYF.

The rearrangement joins TRBV6-1 to TRBJ2-1, with 11 bases fitting TRBD2. Germline V CDR1 and CDR2: MNHNS, SASEGT. After removal of 6 bases from V and 9 bases from J, the junction contained 7 bases not matched to a gene. The CDR3 has 14 amino acids. CDR3 protein: CASSRLAGRGEQFF. CDR3 nucleotide sequence: TGTGCCAGCAGCAGACTAGCGGGGAGGGGTGAGCAGTTCTTC.

This clonotype occurred many times. The gene calls are TRBV4-3 and TRBJ2-7, with D maybe TRBD2 (5 bases). CDR1 and CDR2 (germline): LGHNA, YSLEER. The CDR3 is 12 residues long. Trimming took 3 bases from V and 7 from J, leaving 10 bases between them. The CDR3 loop reads CASSQYRGEQYF. Written as DNA, the CDR3 is TGCGCCAGCAGCCAGTATAGAGGGGAGCAGTACTTC.

The chain couples TRBV20-1 to TRBJ1-1; D not resolved. Per the germline V gene, CDR1 is DFQATT and CDR2 is SNEGSKA (reference sequence). The CDR3 length is 13 residues. The V gene lost 1 base and the J gene lost 1 base, with 7 bases spanning the gap. The CDR3 loop reads CSARGSPNTEAFF. The CDR3 nucleotides are TGCAGTGCTAGAGGATCCCCGAACACTGAAGCTTTCTTT.

This clonotype has more than one count but fewer than ten. J is TRBJ2-3 and V is TRBV9, with 7 bases fitting TRBD2. Trimming cost V 3 bases and J 0 bases; bases outside gene matches: 7. The CDR3 loop spans 16 amino acids. Germline V gene sequence: CDR1 SGDLS, CDR2 YYNGEE. CDR3 nucleotides: TGTGCCAGCAGCGGCCTAGCGGCGCCTAGCACAGATACGCAGTATTTT. Residues: CASSGLAAPSTDTQYF.

The chain links TRBV10-3 to TRBJ1-2, with 9 nucleotides matching TRBD1. Germline V CDR1 and CDR2: ENHRY, SYGVKD. The junction had 6 bases not matched to a gene; V was cut back by 7 bases and J by 3 bases. The CDR3 is made up of 14 amino acids. The CDR3 is CAIKPGQGHYGYTF. Written as DNA, the CDR3 is TGTGCCATCAAACCGGGACAGGGTCACTATGGCTACACCTTC.

This chain links TRBV12-3 or TRBV12-4 with TRBJ2-1, with 7 bases identical to TRBD2. The CDR3 loop spans 17 amino acids. J lost 3 bases, V lost 3 bases, and 11 bases had no gene match. This chain's CDR3 is CASSFLRRGDHYNEQFF. The CDR3 DNA follows: TGTGCCAGCAGTTTCCTGCGCCGGGGGGACCACTACAATGAGCAGTTCTTC.

This clonotype showed up just a few times. The chain links TRBV6-1 to TRBJ2-5; D not certain. This CDR3 contains 10 residues. CDR1 and CDR2 (germline): MNHNS, SASEGT. Trimming cost V 7 bases and J 5 bases, with 5 bases left between them. The DNA of the CDR3 is TGTGCCAGCATGGGGGAGACCCAGTACTTC. Its protein is CASMGETQYF.

The chain couples TRBV9 to TRBJ1-1; no definite D call. Trimming removed 0 bases at V and 3 bases at J, with 9 bases between. In germline, CDR1 is SGDLS, CDR2 YYNGEE. The CDR3 extends over 14 amino acids. CDR3 protein: CASSVEVEDTEAFF. The CDR3 nucleotides are TGTGCCAGCAGCGTAGAGGTGGAGGACACTGAAGCTTTCTTT.

This clonotype has at least ten counts. This chain joins TRBV19 and TRBJ2-1; D uncertain. This CDR3 spans 15 amino acids. Germline CDR1 LNHDA, CDR2 SQIVND (reference sequence). Trimming shortened V by 6 bases and J by 0 bases, and 12 bases separated the two germline ends. The CDR3 nucleotides are TGTGCCAGTAGCCCCTCGGGCGGCTCCTACAATGAGCAGTTCTTC. Its protein product is CASSPSGGSYNEQFF.

J is TRBJ2-4 and V is TRBV28; 13 bases map to TRBD2. V trimming: 5 bases; J trimming: 6 bases; junction bases outside the gene matches: 7. The germline V gene encodes CDR1 MDHEN and CDR2 SYDVKM. There are 16 residues in the CDR3. Here the CDR3 reads CASSPGLAGVSNIQYF. The DNA of the CDR3 is TGTGCCAGCAGTCCCGGACTAGCGGGAGTCTCAAACATTCAGTACTTC. The variable domain in full, with the rest retrieved from reference TRBV28 and TRBJ2-4, is DVKVTQSSRYLVKRTGEKVFLECVQDMDHENMFWYRQDPGLGLRLIYFSYDVKMKEKGDIPEGYSVSREKKERFSLILESASTNQTSMYLCASSPGLAGVSNIQYFGAGTRLSVL.

This clonotype was observed a few times. The chain employs TRBV27 and TRBJ2-6; no reliable D call. Trimming pared 5 bases from V and 4 bases from J, leaving 18 bases between. CDR1 and CDR2 from the germline V gene are MNHEY and SMNVEV (reference sequence). The CDR3 has 17 residues. CDR3 sequence (DNA): TGTGCCAGCAGTGGGTCGGAATTCACAACGGGGGCCAACGTCCTGACTTTC. This sequence encodes CASSGSEFTTGANVLTF. The full variable domain, its missing parts supplied by reference TRBV27 and TRBJ2-6, is EAQVTQNPRYLITVTGKKLTVTCSQNMNHEYMSWYRQDPGLGLRQIYYSMNVEVTDKGDVPEGYKVSRKEKRNFPLILESPSPNQTSLYFCASSGSEFTTGANVLTFGAGSRLTVL.

This clonotype showed up just a few times. V and J are TRBV2 and TRBJ2-1, with TRBD2 matching 7 bases. CDR1 is SNHLY, CDR2 FYNNEI, per germline. The CDR3 covers 14 residues. Trimming cost V 3 bases and J 2 bases; bases outside gene matches: 1. The DNA for the CDR3 is TGTGCCAGCAGTGACGGGGGGACCTACAATGAGCAGTTCTTC. Amino acid sequence: CASSDGGTYNEQFF.

The chain is built from TRBV2 and TRBJ2-4, with TRBD1 matching 8 bases. J gave up 0 bases and V 8 bases, and 6 bases lay outside the gene matches. There are 15 residues in the CDR3. From germline, CDR1 is SNHLY and CDR2 FYNNEI. The CDR3: CASQDRVTAKNIQYF. The CDR3 DNA reads TGTGCCAGCCAGGACAGGGTGACAGCCAAAAACATTCAGTACTTC. Looking up the rest from reference TRBV2 and TRBJ2-4 gives the full variable domain: EPEVTQTPSHQVTQMGQEVILRCVPISNHLYFYWYRQILGQKVEFLVSFYNNEISEKSEIFDDQFSVERPDGSNFTLKIRSTKLEDSAMYFCASQDRVTAKNIQYFGAGTRLSVL.